This T cell receptor beta chain was captured in a study of blood T cell repertoires in COVID-19. Study-level background: There were acute and convalescent COVID-19 samples, and they came from the United States, Italy and Spain. Nucleic acid was either cDNA or gDNA, and it came from T cells, B-cell-depleted T cells, or PBMCs.

The recovered donors of Cohort 3 showed two negative PCRs, clearance, or symptom resolution. There are 15 residues in the CDR3. V shed 6 bases and J 8 bases; nucleotides not matched to a gene: 11. CDR1 and CDR2 from the germline V gene are SGHNT and YYREEE (reference sequence). Authors' processing steps: From reference gene primer amplification, estimates of nucleated cell counts were derived. The protocol was immunoSEQ multiplex PCR, while the TCRdb copy is restricted to in-frame clones and leaves out a portion. Clone size and the V and J calls come from that table; the DNA yielded D and trimming. The table has roughly 380,000 clones, about 90% seen once.

The TCR comes from a woman aged 25 to 39 who had recovered from COVID-19. The chain links TRBV5-4 to TRBJ1-4, with TRBD1 matching 9 bases. The sequencing input was PBMCs or T cells enriched from blood (not recorded which). CDR3 nucleotide sequence: TGTGCCAGCACACGAGGAGGGACAGGGAACGAAAAACTGTTTTTT. Encoded protein: CASTRGGTGNEKLFF.